The rows below give T cell receptor beta chains drawn from one sample of a study of T-cell reconstitution after alpha-beta-depleted transplantation in children. TCRdb analysed the PCR reads with MiXCR anew, one entry per CDR3 protein. There are just over 950,000 distinct CDR3 sequences in the sample; about 30% occur only once, and about 28% lies in the top ten. This material consisted of PBMCs, mostly from graft donor cells, taken 360 days after TCRalphabeta/CD19-depleted stem cell transplant. These TCRs come from a boy in the first two years of life who had a stem cell transplant for SCID, so the T cells may come from the graft donor. Both conserved end residues are part of each CDR3. Each record gives: D gene, V gene, clone size, J gene, CDR3 DNA, CDR3 protein. A D gene is named only where the DNA matches it firmly. Clone sizes are given selectively: once, few, many, or a class where the clone is expanded.

TRBD2	TRBV28	.	TRBJ2-3	TGTGCCAGCAGCCGCGGGGGGACACTCACAGATACGCAGTATTTT	CASSRGGTLTDTQYF
.	TRBV20-1	.	TRBJ2-5	TGCAGTGCTTCCCGGCCCCGATTTGACAGCCAAGAGACCCAGTACTTC	CSASRPRFDSQETQYF
.	TRBV6-1	few	TRBJ2-1	TGTGCCAGCTATAGGTCCGGTTATGAGCAGTTCTTC	CASYRSGYEQFF
.	TRBV6-2/TRBV6-3	.	TRBJ2-7	TGTGCCAGCAGCGATACAGGGTTACACGAGCAGTACTTC	CASSDTGLHEQYF
.	TRBV6-1	.	TRBJ1-3	TGTGCCAGCAGTGAAGCGATCGGACCGTGGAAAGAAAACACCATATATTTT	CASSEAIGPWKENTIYF
.	TRBV11-2	.	TRBJ2-3	TGTGCCAGCAGCTGGAGGTTTCTTATGGGGGCACTTCCCGGGTGGACAGATACGCAGTATTTT	CASSWRFLMGALPGWTDTQYF
TRBD2	TRBV7-6	.	TRBJ2-3	TGTGCCAGCAGCTTAACCCTACTAGCGGGGGTCCCTACCTCTCCCCAGTATTTT	CASSLTLLAGVPTSPQYF
TRBD2	TRBV7-6	.	TRBJ2-7	TGTGCCAGCAGCTTAGTATACACGGGGGGGCCTTCGGTAGGGGAGCAGTACTTC	CASSLVYTGGPSVGEQYF
.	TRBV18	.	TRBJ2-1	TGTGCCAGCTCACGCCCTTACGGACGGGGATCCTACAATGAGCAGTTCTTC	CASSRPYGRGSYNEQFF
.	TRBV4-1	.	TRBJ2-4	TGCGCCAGCAGCTACATTGTCGATCGCATTCAGTACTTC	CASSYIVDRIQYF
.	TRBV18	many	TRBJ2-1	TGTGCCAGCTCCGAGGGGGGGCCCTACAATGAGCAGTTCTTC	CASSEGGPYNEQFF
.	TRBV27	.	TRBJ2-1	TGTGCCAGCAGTTTGAGGGGGGTCCCCTCCTACAATGAGCAGTTCTTC	CASSLRGVPSYNEQFF
.	TRBV12-3/TRBV12-4	.	TRBJ2-7	TGTGCCAGCAGTTCGAACCTACAGGGATACGAGCAGTACTTC	CASSSNLQGYEQYF
TRBD2	TRBV6-1	.	TRBJ2-1	TGTGCCAGCAGTCGAGCGGGGGGGTTCGTTGAGCAGTTCTTC	CASSRAGGFVEQFF
.	TRBV12-3/TRBV12-4	.	TRBJ2-7	TGTGCCAGCAGTCCCCAATCCTGGGAGCAGTACTTC	CASSPQSWEQYF
TRBD2	TRBV30	.	TRBJ2-1	TGTGCCTGTACTACTAGCGGCGGACTACGGGGTTACAATGAGCAGTTCTTC	CACTTSGGLRGYNEQFF
.	TRBV7-9	.	TRBJ2-1	TGTGCCAGCGTTCGAGATCACAATGAGCAGTTCTTC	CASVRDHNEQFF
.	TRBV30	.	TRBJ1-3	TGTGCCTGGTACCAGGGTGGCCGGGGAAACACCATATATTTT	CAWYQGGRGNTIYF
TRBD1	TRBV2	.	TRBJ2-1	TGTGCCTTTCCACAGGGGGCGACGGACAATGAGCAGTTCTTC	CAFPQGATDNEQFF
.	TRBV28	few	TRBJ2-7	TGTGCCAGCAGTTTTGGGACACTCACCTACGAGCAGTACTTC	CASSFGTLTYEQYF
TRBD1	TRBV5-6	.	TRBJ2-7	TGTGCCAGCAGCTTGTACGAGACAGGGGGAGGCTACGAGCAGTACTTC	CASSLYETGGGYEQYF
TRBD2	TRBV20-1	few	TRBJ2-1	TGCAGTGCCAGTAGCGGGGGCGCATACAATGAGCAGTTCTTC	CSASSGGAYNEQFF
TRBD1	TRBV4-1	.	TRBJ2-2	TGCGCCAGCAGCCAGGGACAGGGACTAACCGGGGAGCTGTTTTTT	CASSQGQGLTGELFF
TRBD2	TRBV12-3/TRBV12-4	many	TRBJ2-1	TGTGCCAGCAGATACGGGGGGACTGAGCAGTTCTTC	CASRYGGTEQFF
.	TRBV20-1	few	TRBJ2-7	TGCAGTGCTAGAGGGGTCATGGAGGTAAACGAGCAGTACTTC	CSARGVMEVNEQYF